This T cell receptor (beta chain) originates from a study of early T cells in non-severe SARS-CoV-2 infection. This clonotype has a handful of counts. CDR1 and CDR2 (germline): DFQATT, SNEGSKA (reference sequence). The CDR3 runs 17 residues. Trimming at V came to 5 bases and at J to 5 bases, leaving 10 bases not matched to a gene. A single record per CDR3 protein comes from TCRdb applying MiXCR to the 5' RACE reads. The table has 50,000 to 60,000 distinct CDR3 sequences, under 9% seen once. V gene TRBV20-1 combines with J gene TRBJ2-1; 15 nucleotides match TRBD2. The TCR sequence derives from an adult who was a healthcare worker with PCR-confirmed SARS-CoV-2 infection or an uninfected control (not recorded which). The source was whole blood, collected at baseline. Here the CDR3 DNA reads TGCAGTGCTTTGGGACTAGCGGGGGGACCCGCCGACAATGAGCAGTTCTTC. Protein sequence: CSALGLAGGPADNEQFF.